This is a list of T cell receptor beta chains from one sample in a study of T cell clones after liver transplantation. Profiled with immunoSEQ multiplex PCR; TCRdb holds only in-frame clones, not every one. The table lists tens of thousands of clones, over 80% of them singletons, with roughly 0.44% in the top ten. The starting material was CD4+ T cells from blood, obtained 45 to 46 months after liver transplant. All receptors come from a human patient who received a liver transplant. The graft donor may be the source of some T cells. CDR3s include the opening cysteine and the closing phenylalanine or tryptophan. The D gene is left open where the match is weak. Clone size, where shown, is once, few, many, or a class for clones that have expanded.

j_call: TRBJ1-1; v_call: TRBV5-1; d_call: NA; clone_size: NA; cdr3_nt: TGCGCCAGCAGCCCTATAGGAAGGGGATTCACTGAAGCTTTCTTT; cdr3_aa: CASSPIGRGFTEAFF
j_call: TRBJ1-4; v_call: TRBV4-2; d_call: NA; clone_size: once; cdr3_nt: TGTGCCAGCAGCCAAGAGGCCCCCCCTAATGAAAAACTGTTTTTT; cdr3_aa: CASSQEAPPNEKLFF
j_call: TRBJ1-5; v_call: TRBV11-2; d_call: NA; clone_size: NA; cdr3_nt: TGTGCCAGCAGCTTAACGGTCAATCAGCCCCAGCATTTT; cdr3_aa: CASSLTVNQPQHF
j_call: TRBJ1-1; v_call: TRBV14; d_call: TRBD1; clone_size: NA; cdr3_nt: TGTGCCAGCAGCCGCAAGGGACAGTTTTTAACTGAAGCTTTCTTT; cdr3_aa: CASSRKGQFLTEAFF
j_call: TRBJ1-4; v_call: TRBV19; d_call: NA; clone_size: once; cdr3_nt: TGTGCCAGTAGTCTTGGCCGACAGATCCATAGGGGAGCTAATGAAAAACTGTTTTTT; cdr3_aa: CASSLGRQIHRGANEKLFF
j_call: TRBJ1-4; v_call: TRBV5-4; d_call: NA; clone_size: NA; cdr3_nt: TGTGCCAGCAGCTTGTGGGAACCGCCCTATGAAAAACTGTTTTTT; cdr3_aa: CASSLWEPPYEKLFF
j_call: TRBJ2-5; v_call: TRBV9; d_call: TRBD1; clone_size: few; cdr3_nt: TGTGCCAGCAGCGCCCGGGACAGGGCAGAGACCCAGTACTTC; cdr3_aa: CASSARDRAETQYF
j_call: TRBJ1-5; v_call: TRBV6-1; d_call: NA; clone_size: NA; cdr3_nt: TGTGCCAGCACCCCGTGGGGGGATAATCAGCCCCAGCATTTT; cdr3_aa: CASTPWGDNQPQHF
j_call: TRBJ1-4; v_call: TRBV9; d_call: TRBD1; clone_size: NA; cdr3_nt: TGTGCCAGCAGCGAGGGCCTACAGGGGGCGCGCGAAAAACTGTTTTTT; cdr3_aa: CASSEGLQGAREKLFF
j_call: TRBJ2-1; v_call: TRBV5-1; d_call: NA; clone_size: NA; cdr3_nt: TGCGCCAGCAGCCCCGGACGGTACAATGAGCAGTTCTTC; cdr3_aa: CASSPGRYNEQFF
j_call: TRBJ2-3; v_call: TRBV2; d_call: NA; clone_size: NA; cdr3_nt: TGTGCCAGCAAGGGACTACAGGGGCGAGTTAGCACAGATACGCAGTATTTT; cdr3_aa: CASKGLQGRVSTDTQYF
j_call: TRBJ1-2; v_call: TRBV19; d_call: NA; clone_size: NA; cdr3_nt: TGTGCCAGTAGCCCGGACCAGAACTATGGCTACACCTTC; cdr3_aa: CASSPDQNYGYTF
j_call: TRBJ2-2; v_call: TRBV29-1; d_call: NA; clone_size: NA; cdr3_nt: TGCAGCGTTGCGCGGGACTCCACCGGGGAGCTGTTTTTT; cdr3_aa: CSVARDSTGELFF
j_call: TRBJ1-3; v_call: TRBV7-2; d_call: NA; clone_size: NA; cdr3_nt: TGTGCCAGCAGCCCGCGGAACGGGCACTCTGGAAACACCATATATTTT; cdr3_aa: CASSPRNGHSGNTIYF
j_call: TRBJ2-6; v_call: TRBV5-1; d_call: NA; clone_size: NA; cdr3_nt: TGCGCCAGCAGCGATTACTCTGGGGCCAACGTCCTGACTTTC; cdr3_aa: CASSDYSGANVLTF
j_call: TRBJ2-3; v_call: TRBV7-2; d_call: NA; clone_size: NA; cdr3_nt: TGTGCCAGCAGCTTAGGCGGAGTTGGGGGAATTGCGCAGTATTTT; cdr3_aa: CASSLGGVGGIAQYF
j_call: TRBJ1-2; v_call: TRBV7-8; d_call: TRBD1; clone_size: NA; cdr3_nt: TGTGCCAGCAGCTTAGTGCGACAGGGAAATTATGGCTACACCTTC; cdr3_aa: CASSLVRQGNYGYTF
j_call: TRBJ1-2; v_call: TRBV2; d_call: TRBD1; clone_size: NA; cdr3_nt: TGTGCCAGCAGTGTACAGGGGGATGGCTACACCTTC; cdr3_aa: CASSVQGDGYTF
j_call: TRBJ2-1; v_call: TRBV18; d_call: TRBD2; clone_size: NA; cdr3_nt: TGTGCCAGTAAGGGAGGGTCGGATGAGCAGTTCTTC; cdr3_aa: CASKGGSDEQFF
j_call: TRBJ2-3; v_call: TRBV7-2; d_call: NA; clone_size: NA; cdr3_nt: TGTGCCAGCAGCCCCCCACTGGGGAGCGGACACACAGATACGCAGTATTTT; cdr3_aa: CASSPPLGSGHTDTQYF
j_call: TRBJ2-1; v_call: TRBV27; d_call: TRBD2; clone_size: NA; cdr3_nt: TGTGCCAGCAGTTTACGGACTAGCGGGAGTGGTGAGCAGTTCTTC; cdr3_aa: CASSLRTSGSGEQFF
j_call: TRBJ2-1; v_call: TRBV27; d_call: NA; clone_size: NA; cdr3_nt: TGTGCCAGCAGGTTCAATGGCTACAATGAGCAGTTCTTC; cdr3_aa: CASRFNGYNEQFF
j_call: TRBJ1-3; v_call: TRBV9; d_call: NA; clone_size: NA; cdr3_nt: TGTGCCAGCCAACGGTCCTCTGGAAACACCATATATTTT; cdr3_aa: CASQRSSGNTIYF
j_call: TRBJ2-7; v_call: TRBV7-2; d_call: TRBD2; clone_size: NA; cdr3_nt: TGTGCCAGCAGCTTACGAACTAGCGGGAGGATTAAGAACGAGCAGTACTTC; cdr3_aa: CASSLRTSGRIKNEQYF
j_call: TRBJ2-3; v_call: TRBV4-1; d_call: TRBD2; clone_size: NA; cdr3_nt: TGCGCCAGCAGCCCATCGACGGCGGGAGTAGCGGATACGCAGTATTTT; cdr3_aa: CASSPSTAGVADTQYF
j_call: TRBJ2-6; v_call: TRBV10-3; d_call: NA; clone_size: NA; cdr3_nt: TGTGCCATCAGGGTTGGGGACGGTTCTGGCTCTGGGGCCAACGTCCTGACTTTC; cdr3_aa: CAIRVGDGSGSGANVLTF
j_call: TRBJ2-2; v_call: TRBV7-9; d_call: TRBD1; clone_size: NA; cdr3_nt: TGTGCCAGCAGCCGCGGGACAGGGACTAACACCGGGGAGCTGTTTTTT; cdr3_aa: CASSRGTGTNTGELFF
j_call: TRBJ2-3; v_call: TRBV7-2; d_call: NA; clone_size: NA; cdr3_nt: TGTGCCAGCAGCCCCCGGCAGTTGGTGGCGCAGTATTTT; cdr3_aa: CASSPRQLVAQYF
j_call: TRBJ1-2; v_call: TRBV6-5; d_call: TRBD1; clone_size: NA; cdr3_nt: TGTGCCAGCAGTTACTCAACAGGGGCTAACTATGGCTACACCTTC; cdr3_aa: CASSYSTGANYGYTF
j_call: TRBJ2-7; v_call: TRBV7-8; d_call: TRBD1; clone_size: NA; cdr3_nt: TGTGCCAGCAGTTCTCCCGGGACAGGAAAGTACGAGCAGTACTTC; cdr3_aa: CASSSPGTGKYEQYF
j_call: TRBJ1-1; v_call: TRBV6-1; d_call: NA; clone_size: NA; cdr3_nt: TGTGCCAGCAGTTTCCAGGTGCGCGACACTGAAGCTTTCTTT; cdr3_aa: CASSFQVRDTEAFF
j_call: TRBJ1-5; v_call: TRBV6-6; d_call: NA; clone_size: NA; cdr3_nt: TGTGCCAGCAAGGACAGCGGAAATAGCAATCAGCCCCAGCATTTT; cdr3_aa: CASKDSGNSNQPQHF
j_call: TRBJ1-1; v_call: TRBV11-2; d_call: TRBD1; clone_size: NA; cdr3_nt: TGTGCCAGCAGCTTTCAGGGGGCCACTGAAGCTTTCTTT; cdr3_aa: CASSFQGATEAFF
j_call: TRBJ2-2; v_call: TRBV7-9; d_call: NA; clone_size: once; cdr3_nt: TGTGCCAGCAGCTTAGGGGTGTCCGGGGAGCTGTTTTTT; cdr3_aa: CASSLGVSGELFF
j_call: TRBJ2-5; v_call: TRBV4-1; d_call: NA; clone_size: NA; cdr3_nt: TGCGCCAGCAGCCAAGATTGGAGGGGCCCCCCTTCTAGGGAGACCCAGTACTTC; cdr3_aa: CASSQDWRGPPSRETQYF
j_call: TRBJ2-5; v_call: TRBV5-1; d_call: NA; clone_size: NA; cdr3_nt: TGCGCCAGCAGCTGGACGGGTAAAGAGACCCAGTACTTC; cdr3_aa: CASSWTGKETQYF
j_call: TRBJ2-1; v_call: TRBV11-2; d_call: TRBD2; clone_size: NA; cdr3_nt: TGTGCCAGCAGCTTAATAGCGGGGATTTACAATGAGCAGTTCTTC; cdr3_aa: CASSLIAGIYNEQFF
j_call: TRBJ2-3; v_call: TRBV10-3; d_call: TRBD2; clone_size: NA; cdr3_nt: TGTGCCATCAGGGGGGGACTAGCGGGAAGCACAGATACGCAGTATTTT; cdr3_aa: CAIRGGLAGSTDTQYF
j_call: TRBJ2-7; v_call: TRBV10-3; d_call: TRBD2; clone_size: NA; cdr3_nt: TGTGCCGCGAGGTCCAGGACTAGTTCCAACGAGCAGTACTTC; cdr3_aa: CAARSRTSSNEQYF
j_call: TRBJ2-1; v_call: TRBV19; d_call: TRBD2; clone_size: NA; cdr3_nt: TGTGCCAGTAGTATAGAGGGACGGTGGCGGGAGTACTACAATGAGCAGTTCTTC; cdr3_aa: CASSIEGRWREYYNEQFF
j_call: TRBJ1-2; v_call: TRBV5-1; d_call: NA; clone_size: few; cdr3_nt: TGCGCCAGCAGCCCCACAGATACGGGCTACACCTTC; cdr3_aa: CASSPTDTGYTF
j_call: TRBJ2-2; v_call: TRBV4-3; d_call: NA; clone_size: NA; cdr3_nt: TGCGCCAGCAGCCTACTTCCGAAACCAGGCGGGGAGCTGTTTTTT; cdr3_aa: CASSLLPKPGGELFF
j_call: TRBJ1-2; v_call: TRBV27; d_call: NA; clone_size: NA; cdr3_nt: TGTGCCAGCAAGGTCGGCGGGGAAGCTAACTATGGCTACACCTTC; cdr3_aa: CASKVGGEANYGYTF
j_call: TRBJ2-2; v_call: TRBV6-1; d_call: NA; clone_size: NA; cdr3_nt: TGTGCCAGCAGAACACCCGGGGAGCTGTTTTTT; cdr3_aa: CASRTPGELFF
j_call: TRBJ2-1; v_call: TRBV6-5; d_call: TRBD2; clone_size: NA; cdr3_nt: TGTGCCAGCAGTTCTAGCGGGAGGGCCGGTCTGCAGTTCTTC; cdr3_aa: CASSSSGRAGLQFF
j_call: TRBJ2-2; v_call: TRBV19; d_call: NA; clone_size: NA; cdr3_nt: TGTGCCAGTAGTACCGGAACCTTGCACACCGGGGAGCTGTTTTTT; cdr3_aa: CASSTGTLHTGELFF
j_call: TRBJ2-7; v_call: TRBV10-3; d_call: NA; clone_size: NA; cdr3_nt: TGTGCCTCAAAGGGCGAGTTCGAGCAGTACTTC; cdr3_aa: CASKGEFEQYF
j_call: TRBJ1-5; v_call: TRBV19; d_call: TRBD1; clone_size: few; cdr3_nt: TGTGCCAGTAGACAGACAGGGCAGAAGGATCAGCCCCAGCATTTT; cdr3_aa: CASRQTGQKDQPQHF
j_call: TRBJ2-7; v_call: TRBV6-5; d_call: NA; clone_size: NA; cdr3_nt: TGTGCCAGCAGTTATGGGGAGGCCGGCGGGGAGCAGTACTTC; cdr3_aa: CASSYGEAGGEQYF
j_call: TRBJ1-1; v_call: TRBV21-1; d_call: NA; clone_size: once; cdr3_nt: TGTGCCAGCACGGTCGCAGCCACTGAAGCTTTCTTT; cdr3_aa: CASTVAATEAFF
j_call: TRBJ2-3; v_call: TRBV16; d_call: TRBD2; clone_size: NA; cdr3_nt: TGTGCCAGCAGCCAAAGACGGGGCAGCGGGAGGGCCAAAGTCGGAGATACGCAGTATTTT; cdr3_aa: CASSQRRGSGRAKVGDTQYF
j_call: TRBJ2-2; v_call: TRBV9; d_call: TRBD1; clone_size: NA; cdr3_nt: TGTGCCAGCAGCTATGAAACAGGGGCCGGGGAGCTGTTTTTT; cdr3_aa: CASSYETGAGELFF
j_call: TRBJ2-3; v_call: TRBV5-6; d_call: TRBD2; clone_size: NA; cdr3_nt: TGTGCCAGCAGTTCGCGACTAGCAAGGGGCCAAGATACGCAGTATTTT; cdr3_aa: CASSSRLARGQDTQYF
j_call: TRBJ1-1; v_call: TRBV11-2; d_call: NA; clone_size: NA; cdr3_nt: TGTGCCAGCAGCTTCGTCGAATTGGGAGCTTTCTTT; cdr3_aa: CASSFVELGAFF
j_call: TRBJ2-7; v_call: TRBV27; d_call: NA; clone_size: many; cdr3_nt: TGTGCCAGCAGTCCTTTTCCTACGGGGGAGCAGTACTTC; cdr3_aa: CASSPFPTGEQYF
j_call: TRBJ2-1; v_call: TRBV10-3; d_call: NA; clone_size: NA; cdr3_nt: TGTGCCATCAGTGATAGGATGACCTACAATGAGCAGTTCTTC; cdr3_aa: CAISDRMTYNEQFF
j_call: TRBJ2-7; v_call: TRBV6-6; d_call: NA; clone_size: NA; cdr3_nt: TGTGCCAGCAGTTACTGGGGGGAGAGCTACGAGCAGTACTTC; cdr3_aa: CASSYWGESYEQYF
j_call: TRBJ2-7; v_call: TRBV6-6; d_call: NA; clone_size: NA; cdr3_nt: TGTGCCAGCAGTTTGGGACGGCAGCAGTACTTC; cdr3_aa: CASSLGRQQYF
j_call: TRBJ2-7; v_call: TRBV28; d_call: NA; clone_size: once; cdr3_nt: TGTGCCAGCAGTTTGACAGACCAAACCTACGAGCAGTACTTC; cdr3_aa: CASSLTDQTYEQYF